This T cell receptor (beta chain) comes out of a study of technical replicates of blood from four donors. The CDR3 sequence is 12 residues long. With V trimmed by 4 bases and J by 12 bases, 5 bases remained unmatched. CDR1 and CDR2 (germline): SGHKS, YYEKEE (reference sequence). Sequenced by immunoSEQ multiplex PCR; TCRdb stores in-frame clones only, minus some. The sample consists of roughly 70,000 clones, about 90% of them appearing once. Source material: T cells isolated from PBMCs. The sequence derives from a human donor in good health. This chain connects TRBV5-5 to TRBJ2-1, with TRBD2 identical over 9 bases. The chain's CDR3 is CASSDLAGSQFF. In DNA, the CDR3 is TGTGCCAGCAGCGATCTAGCGGGATCGCAGTTCTTC.